This TCR beta chain originates from a study of blood T cell repertoires in COVID-19. Study-level information: COVID-19 samples, acute and convalescent, were from the United States, Italy and Spain.

The CDR3 has 18 residues. Trimming cost V 0 bases and J 0 bases, with 13 bases left between them. Germline CDR1 and CDR2: SGDLS and YYNGEE. Sequenced by immunoSEQ multiplex PCR; TCRdb stores in-frame clones only, minus some. Among 200,000 to 300,000 clones listed, about 80% were seen once. The clonotype comes from a woman of 80 years or more with acute or convalescent COVID-19. The J gene is TRBJ2-6, the V gene TRBV9; D unresolved. The sample comprised peripheral blood. The CDR3 region is CASSVGISPYSGANVLTF. In DNA, the CDR3 is TGTGCCAGCAGCGTAGGTATTAGCCCTTACTCTGGGGCCAACGTCCTGACTTTC.